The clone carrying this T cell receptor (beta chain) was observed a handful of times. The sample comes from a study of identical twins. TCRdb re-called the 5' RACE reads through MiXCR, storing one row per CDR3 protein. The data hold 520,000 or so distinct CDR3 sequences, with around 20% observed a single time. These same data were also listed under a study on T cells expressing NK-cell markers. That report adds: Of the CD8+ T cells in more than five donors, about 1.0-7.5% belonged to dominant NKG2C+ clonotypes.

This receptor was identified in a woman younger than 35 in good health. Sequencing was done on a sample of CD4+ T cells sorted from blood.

CDR3 DNA sequence: TGTGCCAGCAGCCAGGAACAGGCTACCTATGGCTACACCTTC. This gives the protein CASSQEQATYGYTF. The chain links TRBV7-9 to TRBJ1-2; tentatively, D is TRBD1 (5 bases). Per the germline V gene, CDR1 is SEHNR and CDR2 is FQNEAQ (reference sequence). Trimming took off 5 bases at V and 4 bases at J, with 14 bases between the two ends. The CDR3 runs to 14 residues.